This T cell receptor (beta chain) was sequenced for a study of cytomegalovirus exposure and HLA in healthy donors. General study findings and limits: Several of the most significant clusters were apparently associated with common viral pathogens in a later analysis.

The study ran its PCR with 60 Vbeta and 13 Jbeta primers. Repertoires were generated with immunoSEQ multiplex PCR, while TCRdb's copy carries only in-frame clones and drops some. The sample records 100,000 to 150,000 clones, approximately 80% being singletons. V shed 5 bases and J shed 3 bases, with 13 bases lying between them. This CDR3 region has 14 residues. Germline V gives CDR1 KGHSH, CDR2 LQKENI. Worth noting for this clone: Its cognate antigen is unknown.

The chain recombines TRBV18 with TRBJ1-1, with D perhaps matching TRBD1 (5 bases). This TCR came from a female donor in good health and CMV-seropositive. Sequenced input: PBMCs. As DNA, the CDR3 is TGTGCCAGCTCAGCTAAGGGGATCGACACTGAAGCTTTCTTT. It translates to CASSAKGIDTEAFF.